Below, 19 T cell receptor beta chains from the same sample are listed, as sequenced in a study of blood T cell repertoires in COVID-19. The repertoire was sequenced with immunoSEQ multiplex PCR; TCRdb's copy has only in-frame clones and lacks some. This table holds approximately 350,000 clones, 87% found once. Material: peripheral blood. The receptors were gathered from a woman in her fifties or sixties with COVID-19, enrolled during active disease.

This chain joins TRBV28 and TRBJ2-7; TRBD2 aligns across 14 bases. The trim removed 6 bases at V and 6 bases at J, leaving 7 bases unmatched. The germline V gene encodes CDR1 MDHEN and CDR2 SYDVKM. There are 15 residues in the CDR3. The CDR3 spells CASSKPGLAGVEQYF. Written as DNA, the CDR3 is TGTGCCAGCAGCAAACCGGGACTAGCGGGAGTCGAGCAGTACTTC. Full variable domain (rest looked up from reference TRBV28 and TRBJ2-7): DVKVTQSSRYLVKRTGEKVFLECVQDMDHENMFWYRQDPGLGLRLIYFSYDVKMKEKGDIPEGYSVSREKKERFSLILESASTNQTSMYLCASSKPGLAGVEQYFGPGTRLTVT.

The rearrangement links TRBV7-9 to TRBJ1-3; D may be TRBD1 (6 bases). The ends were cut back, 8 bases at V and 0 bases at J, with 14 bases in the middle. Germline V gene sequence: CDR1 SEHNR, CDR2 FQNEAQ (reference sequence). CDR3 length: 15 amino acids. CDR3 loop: CASEYGDNSGNTIYF. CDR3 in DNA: TGTGCCAGCGAATATGGGGACAACTCTGGAAACACCATATATTTT.

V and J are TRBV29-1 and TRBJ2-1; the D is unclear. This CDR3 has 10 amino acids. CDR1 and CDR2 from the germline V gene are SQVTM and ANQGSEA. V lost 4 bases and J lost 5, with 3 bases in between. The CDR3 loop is CSVGNNEQFF. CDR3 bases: TGCAGCGTTGGTAACAATGAGCAGTTCTTC.

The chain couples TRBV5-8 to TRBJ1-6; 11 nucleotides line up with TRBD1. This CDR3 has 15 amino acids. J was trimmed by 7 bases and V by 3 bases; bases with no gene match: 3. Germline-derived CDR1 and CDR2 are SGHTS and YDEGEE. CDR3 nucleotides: TGTGCCAGCAGCTGGAGGGACAGGGGGAATTCACCCCTCCACTTT. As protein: CASSWRDRGNSPLHF.

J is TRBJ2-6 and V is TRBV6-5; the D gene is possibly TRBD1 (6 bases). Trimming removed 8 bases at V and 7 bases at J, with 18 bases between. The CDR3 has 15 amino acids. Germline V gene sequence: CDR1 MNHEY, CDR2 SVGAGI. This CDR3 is CASLRTALGANVLTF. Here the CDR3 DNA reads TGTGCCAGCTTAAGGACAGCTCTGGGAGCCAACGTCCTGACTTTC.

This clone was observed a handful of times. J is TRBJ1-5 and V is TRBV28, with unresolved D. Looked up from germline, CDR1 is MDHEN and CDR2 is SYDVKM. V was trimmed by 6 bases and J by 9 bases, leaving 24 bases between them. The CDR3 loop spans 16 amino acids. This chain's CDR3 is CASSPARPTGYGPQHF. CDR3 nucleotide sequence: TGTGCCAGCAGCCCAGCCAGGCCTACTGGGTACGGGCCCCAGCATTTT.

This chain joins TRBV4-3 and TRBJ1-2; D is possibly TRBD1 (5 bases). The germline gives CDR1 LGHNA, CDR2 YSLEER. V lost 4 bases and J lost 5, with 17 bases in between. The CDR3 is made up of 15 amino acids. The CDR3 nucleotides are TGCGCCAGCAGCCCCACCGGGACTATTGGGTATGGCTACACCTTC. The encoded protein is CASSPTGTIGYGYTF.

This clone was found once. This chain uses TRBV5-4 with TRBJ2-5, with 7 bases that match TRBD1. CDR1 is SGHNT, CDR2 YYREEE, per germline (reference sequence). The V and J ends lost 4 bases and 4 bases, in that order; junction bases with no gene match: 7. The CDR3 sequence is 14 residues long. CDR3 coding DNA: TGTGCCAGCAGCCACCAGACAGGGCGAGAGACCCAGTACTTC. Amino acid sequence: CASSHQTGRETQYF.

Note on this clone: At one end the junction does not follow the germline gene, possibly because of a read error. In nucleotides, the CDR3 is TGTGCCAGCAGCCTCAGACTAGTCTCTTACAGTGAGCAGTTCTTC. Encoded protein: CASSLRLVSYSEQFF. The genes are TRBV7-2 and TRBJ2-1; possibly TRBD2 for D (6 bases). The CDR3 spans 15 residues. Germline assignment: CDR1 SGHTA and CDR2 FQGNSA. The full variable domain, its missing parts supplied by reference TRBV7-2 and TRBJ2-1, is GAGVSQSPSNKVTEKGKDVELRCDPISGHTALYWYRQSLGQGLEFLIYFQGNSAPDKSGLPSDRFSAERTGGSVSTLTIQRTQQEDSAVYLCASSLRLVSYSEQFFGPGTRLTVL.

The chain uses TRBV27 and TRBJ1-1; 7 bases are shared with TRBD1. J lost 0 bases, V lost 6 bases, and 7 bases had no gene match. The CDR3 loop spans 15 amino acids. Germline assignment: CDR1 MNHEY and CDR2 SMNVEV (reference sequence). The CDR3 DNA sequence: TGTGCCAGCAGCAGCATGACAGGGCTGAACACTGAAGCTTTCTTT. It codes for CASSSMTGLNTEAFF.

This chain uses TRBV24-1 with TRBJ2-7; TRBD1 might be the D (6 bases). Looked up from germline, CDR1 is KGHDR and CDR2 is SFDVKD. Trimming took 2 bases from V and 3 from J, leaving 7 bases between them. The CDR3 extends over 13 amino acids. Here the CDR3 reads CATSDSDSYEQYF. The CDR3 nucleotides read TGTGCCACCAGTGATTCGGACAGCTACGAGCAGTACTTC.

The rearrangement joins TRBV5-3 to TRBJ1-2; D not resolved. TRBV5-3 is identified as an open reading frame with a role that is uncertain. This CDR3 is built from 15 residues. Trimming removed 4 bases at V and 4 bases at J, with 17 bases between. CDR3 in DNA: TGTGCCAGAAGCGGACTGAGGGTTAGGGCCTATGGCTACACCTTC. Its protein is CARSGLRVRAYGYTF.

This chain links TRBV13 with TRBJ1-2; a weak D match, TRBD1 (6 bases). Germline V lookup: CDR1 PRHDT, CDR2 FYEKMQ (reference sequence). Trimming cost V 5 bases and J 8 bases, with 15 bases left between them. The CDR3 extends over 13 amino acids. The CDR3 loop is CASSAQGEGGYTF. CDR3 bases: TGTGCCAGCAGCGCACAGGGTGAGGGAGGCTACACCTTC.

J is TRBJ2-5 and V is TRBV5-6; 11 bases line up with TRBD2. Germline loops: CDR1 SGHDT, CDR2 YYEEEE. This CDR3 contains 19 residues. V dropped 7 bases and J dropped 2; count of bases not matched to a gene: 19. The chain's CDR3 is CASGTWGRLAGGSQETQYF. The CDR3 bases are TGTGCCAGCGGAACTTGGGGAAGGCTAGCGGGAGGTTCGCAAGAGACCCAGTACTTC. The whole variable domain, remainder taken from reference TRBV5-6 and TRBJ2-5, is DAGVTQSPTHLIKTRGQQVTLRCSPKSGHDTVSWYQQALGQGPQFIFQYYEEEERQRGNFPDRFSGHQFPNYSSELNVNALLLGDSALYLCASGTWGRLAGGSQETQYFGPGTRLLVL.

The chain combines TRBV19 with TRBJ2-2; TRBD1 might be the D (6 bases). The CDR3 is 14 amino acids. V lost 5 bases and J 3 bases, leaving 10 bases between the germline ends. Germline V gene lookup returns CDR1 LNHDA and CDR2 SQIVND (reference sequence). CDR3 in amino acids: CASSGGRDTGELFF. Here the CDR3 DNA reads TGTGCCAGTAGTGGGGGCAGGGACACCGGGGAGCTGTTTTTT.

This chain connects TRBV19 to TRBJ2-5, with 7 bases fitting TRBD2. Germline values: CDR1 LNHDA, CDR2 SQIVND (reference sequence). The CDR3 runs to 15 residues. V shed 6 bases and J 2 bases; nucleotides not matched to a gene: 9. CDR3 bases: TGTGCCAGTAGCCCGGGAGGCAGGGCGCAAGAGACCCAGTACTTC. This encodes CASSPGGRAQETQYF.

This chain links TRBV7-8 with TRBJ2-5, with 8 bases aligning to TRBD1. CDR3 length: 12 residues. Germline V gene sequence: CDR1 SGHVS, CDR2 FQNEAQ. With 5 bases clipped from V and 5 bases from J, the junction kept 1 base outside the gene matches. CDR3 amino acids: CASSRDRETQYF. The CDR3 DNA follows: TGTGCCAGCAGCCGGGACAGGGAGACCCAGTACTTC.

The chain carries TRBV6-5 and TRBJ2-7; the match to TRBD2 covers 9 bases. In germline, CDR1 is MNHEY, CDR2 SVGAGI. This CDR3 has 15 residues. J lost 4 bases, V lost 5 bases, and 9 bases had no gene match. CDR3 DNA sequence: TGTGCCAGCAGTACTCATAGCGGGAGTGGGTACGAGCAGTACTTC. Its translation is CASSTHSGSGYEQYF.

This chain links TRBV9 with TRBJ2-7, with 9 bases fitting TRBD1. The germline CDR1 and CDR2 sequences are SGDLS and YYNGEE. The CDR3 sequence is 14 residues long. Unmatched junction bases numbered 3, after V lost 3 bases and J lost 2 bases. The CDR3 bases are TGTGCCAGCAGCGATGGGACAGGGCCCTACGAGCAGTACTTC. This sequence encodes CASSDGTGPYEQYF.